The following is a T cell receptor beta chain sequence with its context. Clones were sequenced by immunoSEQ multiplex PCR, and TCRdb holds only the in-frame ones, with some missing. The sample shows roughly 68,000 clones, more than 60% of them seen only once. The germline gives CDR1 SEHNR, CDR2 FQNEAQ (reference sequence). The trim removed 5 bases at V and 1 base at J, leaving 3 bases unmatched. CDR3 size: 14 residues. The data belong to a study of blood T cell repertoires in COVID-19. On the study more broadly: Sample material is recorded as cDNA or gDNA derived from T cells, B-cell-depleted T cells, or PBMCs.

Input material: peripheral blood. This rearrangement joins TRBV7-9 to TRBJ2-5; 8 bases are shared with TRBD1. The clonotype comes from a woman aged 45-60 years with acute or convalescent COVID-19. Here the CDR3 DNA reads TGTGCCAGCAGCCGCGGACAGGGCCAAGAGACCCAGTACTTC. It codes for CASSRGQGQETQYF.